The clone carrying this TCR beta chain was seen repeatedly, ten times or more. This beta chain came through as a stray read in a library set up for alpha chains, and its size says little. Time point here: sample taken at primary tumor resection. TCRs were sequenced from unsorted whole RNA of tumor, nontumor lung or PBMC. Untreated early-stage non-small cell lung cancer patients, 70 to 85 in total, were the donors. V was clipped by 4 bases and J by 2 bases, with 8 bases between them. The CDR3 runs to 12 residues. The germline V gene has CDR1 DFQATT and CDR2 SNEGSKA (reference sequence). TCRdb analysed the 5' RACE reads with MiXCR anew, one entry per CDR3 protein. The sample comprises 2,500 to 3,000 distinct CDR3 sequences, around 9.1% of which are singletons, and around 40% rests with the top ten. The sample belongs to a study of spatial heterogeneity in lung cancer. As for the study in general: In the raw reads, each unique TCR and UMI combination was present more than ten times on average.

V is TRBV20-1 and J is TRBJ1-2; possible D gene TRBD1, 5 bases. The sample here was normal lung tissue next to the tumor, taken at surgery. The sequence was collected from a male donor with early-stage non-small cell lung cancer. CDR3 nucleotides: TGCAGTGCTATGACAGAAAACTATGGCTACACCTTC. Its translation: CSAMTENYGYTF.